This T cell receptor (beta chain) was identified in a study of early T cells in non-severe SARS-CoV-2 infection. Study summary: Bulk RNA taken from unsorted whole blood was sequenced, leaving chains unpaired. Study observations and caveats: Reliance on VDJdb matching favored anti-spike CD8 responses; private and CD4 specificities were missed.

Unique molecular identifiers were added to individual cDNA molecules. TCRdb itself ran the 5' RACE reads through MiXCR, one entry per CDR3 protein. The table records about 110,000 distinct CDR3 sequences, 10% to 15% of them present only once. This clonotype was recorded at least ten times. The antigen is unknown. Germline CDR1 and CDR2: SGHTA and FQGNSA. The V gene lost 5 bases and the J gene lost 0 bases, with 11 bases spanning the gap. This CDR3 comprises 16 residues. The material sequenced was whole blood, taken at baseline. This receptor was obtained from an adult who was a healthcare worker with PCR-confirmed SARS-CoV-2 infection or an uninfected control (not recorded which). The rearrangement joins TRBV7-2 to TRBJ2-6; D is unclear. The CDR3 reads CASSLLPSSGANVLTF. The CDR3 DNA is TGTGCCAGCAGCCTCCTACCGAGCTCTGGGGCCAACGTCCTGACTTTC.